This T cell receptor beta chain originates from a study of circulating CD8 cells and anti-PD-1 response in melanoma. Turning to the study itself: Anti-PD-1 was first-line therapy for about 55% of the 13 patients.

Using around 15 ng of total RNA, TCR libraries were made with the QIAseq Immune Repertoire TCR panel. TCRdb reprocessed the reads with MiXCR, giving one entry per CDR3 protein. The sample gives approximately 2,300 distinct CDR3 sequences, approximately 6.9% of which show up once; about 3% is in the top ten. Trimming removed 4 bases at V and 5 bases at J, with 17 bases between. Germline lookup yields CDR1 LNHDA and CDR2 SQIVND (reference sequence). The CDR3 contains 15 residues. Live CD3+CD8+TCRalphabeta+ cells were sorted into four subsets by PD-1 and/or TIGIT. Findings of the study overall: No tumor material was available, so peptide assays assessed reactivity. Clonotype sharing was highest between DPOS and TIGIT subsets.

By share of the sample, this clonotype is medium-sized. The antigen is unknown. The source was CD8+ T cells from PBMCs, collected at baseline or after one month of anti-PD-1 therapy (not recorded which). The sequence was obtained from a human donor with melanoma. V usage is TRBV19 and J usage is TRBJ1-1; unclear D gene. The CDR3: CASSRAGDRGTEAFF. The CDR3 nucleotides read TGTGCCAGTAGTAGGGCGGGAGATAGAGGGACTGAAGCTTTCTTT.